This T cell receptor (beta chain) was retrieved from a study of long-term antiretroviral therapy in people with HIV. Overall study findings and caveats: There were no data on ART adherence, viral resistance or therapy changes, a gap that limits inferences about post-ART repertoire changes.

At the survey level, the v3.0 immunoSEQ assay was run. Sequencing efforts were directed toward about 35,000-50,000 T-cell genomes per sample. Sequencing used immunoSEQ multiplex PCR; TCRdb keeps in-frame clones, though not all of them. Of 20,000 to 25,000 clones listed, 84% are singletons. Germline CDR1 and CDR2: MNHNS and SASEGT. V shed 4 bases and J shed 4 bases, with 20 bases lying between them. The CDR3 contains 17 residues. At least one PBMC sample before ART and at least two after were required. About this clone: What it recognizes is unknown.

The gene calls are TRBV6-1 and TRBJ2-1; D is possibly TRBD2 (5 bases). The origin of this receptor is a middle-aged man with HIV. Sequenced material: unsorted PBMCs, taken 0.5 years before starting antiretroviral therapy. CDR3 residues: CASSANGPSYPYNEQFF. DNA of the CDR3: TGTGCCAGCAGTGCAAACGGTCCTAGCTATCCTTACAATGAGCAGTTCTTC.